These T cell receptor beta chains were read from a single sample in a study of blood T cell repertoires in COVID-19. This table comes from immunoSEQ multiplex PCR, and its TCRdb copy is limited to in-frame clones, with some not included. The table shows just over 40,000 clones, with about four fifths occurring only once. Material: peripheral blood. All receptors come from a woman in her fifties or sixties with acute or convalescent COVID-19. Both conserved end residues are part of each CDR3. Each record gives: D gene, V gene, clone size, J gene, CDR3 protein, CDR3 DNA. The D gene is left open where the match is weak. Some rows have no size entry. The others give once, few or many, or a class for an expanded clone.

d_call: -
v_call: TRBV7-2
clone_size: few
j_call: TRBJ1-2
cdr3_aa: CASSSRDGYTF
cdr3_nt: TGTGCCAGCAGCTCCCGAGATGGCTACACCTTC

d_call: -
v_call: TRBV18
clone_size: -
j_call: TRBJ2-2
cdr3_aa: CASSPFRVLNTGELFF
cdr3_nt: TGTGCCAGCTCACCATTCCGGGTCCTTAACACCGGGGAGCTGTTTTTT

d_call: -
v_call: TRBV5-4
clone_size: -
j_call: TRBJ1-1
cdr3_aa: CASSLAGRGRSAEAFF
cdr3_nt: TGTGCCAGCAGCTTGGCAGGCAGGGGTCGGAGCGCTGAAGCTTTCTTT

d_call: TRBD1
v_call: TRBV5-1
clone_size: -
j_call: TRBJ2-1
cdr3_aa: CASSVDRGLTDWLSYNEQFF
cdr3_nt: TGCGCCAGCAGCGTTGACAGGGGGCTAACCGATTGGCTCTCCTACAATGAGCAGTTCTTC

d_call: TRBD1
v_call: TRBV2
clone_size: -
j_call: TRBJ1-1
cdr3_aa: CARQPRQGNTEAFF
cdr3_nt: TGTGCCAGACAACCGAGACAGGGGAACACTGAAGCTTTCTTT

d_call: -
v_call: TRBV10-3
clone_size: -
j_call: TRBJ2-7
cdr3_aa: CAIKSTGYEQYF
cdr3_nt: TGTGCCATCAAGTCGACAGGCTACGAGCAGTACTTC

d_call: -
v_call: TRBV19
clone_size: -
j_call: TRBJ1-2
cdr3_aa: CASSINRDGGYTF
cdr3_nt: TGTGCCAGTAGTATCAACAGGGACGGTGGCTACACCTTC

d_call: TRBD1
v_call: TRBV6-1
clone_size: -
j_call: TRBJ1-2
cdr3_aa: CASSDASTGPSYGYTF
cdr3_nt: TGTGCCAGCAGTGATGCTTCGACAGGGCCTTCCTATGGCTACACCTTC

d_call: -
v_call: TRBV18
clone_size: -
j_call: TRBJ2-7
cdr3_aa: CASSTGIYEQYF
cdr3_nt: TGTGCCAGCTCAACAGGGATTTACGAGCAGTACTTC

d_call: -
v_call: TRBV27
clone_size: -
j_call: TRBJ2-7
cdr3_aa: CASSFGLPNYEQYF
cdr3_nt: TGTGCCAGCAGTTTCGGACTGCCGAACTACGAGCAGTACTTC

d_call: -
v_call: TRBV29-1
clone_size: -
j_call: TRBJ1-2
cdr3_aa: CSGGSSNYGYTF
cdr3_nt: TGCAGCGGGGGCTCATCTAACTATGGCTACACCTTC

d_call: -
v_call: TRBV28
clone_size: -
j_call: TRBJ1-1
cdr3_aa: CASAPAGNTEAFF
cdr3_nt: TGTGCCAGCGCGCCCGCGGGGAACACTGAAGCTTTCTTT

d_call: TRBD1
v_call: TRBV19
clone_size: -
j_call: TRBJ1-5
cdr3_aa: CASRRDRDQPQHF
cdr3_nt: TGTGCCAGTAGAAGAGACAGGGATCAGCCCCAGCATTTT

d_call: TRBD2
v_call: TRBV19
clone_size: -
j_call: TRBJ2-1
cdr3_aa: CASSSGLADHNEQFF
cdr3_nt: TGTGCCAGTAGTAGCGGACTAGCGGACCACAATGAGCAGTTCTTC

d_call: TRBD1
v_call: TRBV30
clone_size: -
j_call: TRBJ1-1
cdr3_aa: CAWSATGRTEAFF
cdr3_nt: TGTGCCTGGAGTGCGACAGGGCGGACTGAAGCTTTCTTT

d_call: -
v_call: TRBV4-2
clone_size: -
j_call: TRBJ1-5
cdr3_aa: CASSQLRLNQPQHF
cdr3_nt: TGTGCCAGCAGCCAACTACGATTAAATCAGCCCCAGCATTTT

d_call: TRBD2
v_call: TRBV20-1
clone_size: -
j_call: TRBJ2-7
cdr3_aa: CSARTGGEQYF
cdr3_nt: TGCAGTGCTAGGACGGGGGGAGAGCAGTACTTC

d_call: TRBD1
v_call: TRBV6-5
clone_size: -
j_call: TRBJ2-5
cdr3_aa: CASSNRGKETQYF
cdr3_nt: TGTGCCAGCTCGAACAGGGGGAAGGAGACCCAGTACTTC

d_call: -
v_call: TRBV20-1
clone_size: -
j_call: TRBJ1-1
cdr3_aa: CSAILSRAFF
cdr3_nt: TGCAGTGCTATTTTAAGCCGGGCTTTCTTT

d_call: -
v_call: TRBV5-1
clone_size: few
j_call: TRBJ2-2
cdr3_aa: CASSLESGIGTGELFF
cdr3_nt: TGCGCCAGCAGCTTGGAGTCCGGGATAGGGACCGGGGAGCTGTTTTTT

d_call: TRBD2
v_call: TRBV5-1
clone_size: -
j_call: TRBJ2-2
cdr3_aa: CASSVWGGTISTGELFF
cdr3_nt: TGCGCCAGCAGTGTTTGGGGAGGGACCATCTCTACCGGGGAGCTGTTTTTT

d_call: TRBD1
v_call: TRBV28
clone_size: -
j_call: TRBJ2-7
cdr3_aa: CASSLWGTGDSYEQYF
cdr3_nt: TGTGCCAGCAGTTTATGGGGTACAGGGGACTCCTACGAGCAGTACTTC

d_call: -
v_call: TRBV2
clone_size: few
j_call: TRBJ1-2
cdr3_aa: CASSDSRSGGYTF
cdr3_nt: TGTGCCAGCAGTGACTCTAGGAGCGGTGGCTACACCTTC

d_call: TRBD2
v_call: TRBV5-1
clone_size: -
j_call: TRBJ2-5
cdr3_aa: CASSAGLAGGETQYF
cdr3_nt: TGCGCCAGCAGCGCCGGACTAGCGGGGGGAGAGACCCAGTACTTC

d_call: TRBD1
v_call: TRBV4-2
clone_size: -
j_call: TRBJ1-4
cdr3_aa: CATQTGHNEKLFF
cdr3_nt: TGTGCCACTCAGACAGGGCATAATGAAAAACTGTTTTTT

d_call: TRBD1
v_call: TRBV12-3/TRBV12-4
clone_size: -
j_call: TRBJ1-1
cdr3_aa: CASSLQGATEAFF
cdr3_nt: TGTGCCAGCAGTTTACAGGGGGCGACTGAAGCTTTCTTT

d_call: -
v_call: TRBV5-1
clone_size: -
j_call: TRBJ2-7
cdr3_aa: CASSPNGRGDEQYF
cdr3_nt: TGCGCCAGCAGCCCGAATGGCAGGGGGGACGAGCAGTACTTC

d_call: TRBD2
v_call: TRBV6-5
clone_size: -
j_call: TRBJ2-7
cdr3_aa: CASSRLAGRNEQYF
cdr3_nt: TGTGCCAGCAGTAGACTAGCGGGCCGCAACGAGCAGTACTTC

d_call: TRBD2
v_call: TRBV7-2
clone_size: few
j_call: TRBJ2-7
cdr3_aa: CASSLTSGAHEQYF
cdr3_nt: TGTGCCAGCAGCTTGACTAGCGGGGCCCACGAGCAGTACTTC

d_call: -
v_call: TRBV3-1/TRBV3-2
clone_size: -
j_call: TRBJ1-5
cdr3_aa: CASSQGLGLNQPQHF
cdr3_nt: TGTGCCAGCAGCCAAGGTCTAGGATTAAATCAGCCCCAGCATTTT

d_call: -
v_call: TRBV27
clone_size: -
j_call: TRBJ2-2
cdr3_aa: CASSLYQGLNTGELFF
cdr3_nt: TGTGCCAGCAGTTTATATCAGGGATTGAACACCGGGGAGCTGTTTTTT

d_call: -
v_call: TRBV7-2
clone_size: -
j_call: TRBJ1-1
cdr3_aa: CASSLKGEGRSF
cdr3_nt: TGTGCCAGCAGCTTAAAGGGGGAGGGCAGGTCCTTT

d_call: -
v_call: TRBV2
clone_size: once
j_call: TRBJ1-3
cdr3_aa: CASRFASLNTIYF
cdr3_nt: TGTGCCAGCCGGTTCGCATCCCTAAACACCATATATTTT

d_call: -
v_call: TRBV2
clone_size: -
j_call: TRBJ2-2
cdr3_aa: CASNRISGELFF
cdr3_nt: TGTGCCAGCAACAGAATCTCCGGGGAGCTGTTTTTT

d_call: -
v_call: TRBV20-1
clone_size: few
j_call: TRBJ1-2
cdr3_aa: CSVRTLDGYTF
cdr3_nt: TGCAGTGTCAGAACCCTCGATGGCTACACCTTC

d_call: TRBD1
v_call: TRBV5-1
clone_size: -
j_call: TRBJ1-2
cdr3_aa: CASSISGTGIGELGGYTF
cdr3_nt: TGCGCCAGCAGCATATCCGGGACAGGGATCGGAGAACTGGGTGGCTACACCTTC

d_call: -
v_call: TRBV5-1
clone_size: -
j_call: TRBJ2-1
cdr3_aa: CASSITRNGEQFF
cdr3_nt: TGCGCCAGCAGTATAACTAGGAATGGTGAGCAGTTCTTC

d_call: TRBD1
v_call: TRBV27
clone_size: few
j_call: TRBJ1-5
cdr3_aa: CASSLEGRGGAEKPQHF
cdr3_nt: TGTGCCAGCAGTTTAGAGGGGAGAGGGGGCGCGGAGAAGCCCCAGCATTTT

d_call: -
v_call: TRBV18
clone_size: -
j_call: TRBJ2-5
cdr3_aa: CASSPSHGQFRQETQYF
cdr3_nt: TGTGCCAGCTCACCGAGTCACGGACAGTTTAGACAAGAGACCCAGTACTTC

d_call: TRBD2
v_call: TRBV28
clone_size: once
j_call: TRBJ2-5
cdr3_aa: CASSLLTSGTQETQYF
cdr3_nt: TGTGCCAGCAGTTTGTTGACTAGCGGGACTCAAGAGACCCAGTACTTC

d_call: -
v_call: TRBV11-2
clone_size: -
j_call: TRBJ1-4
cdr3_aa: CASSSPLTNEKLFF
cdr3_nt: TGTGCCAGCAGCTCCCCGTTAACTAATGAAAAACTGTTTTTT

d_call: TRBD1
v_call: TRBV19
clone_size: -
j_call: TRBJ1-3
cdr3_aa: CASSSPGQGSGNTIYF
cdr3_nt: TGTGCCAGTAGTTCTCCGGGACAGGGATCTGGAAACACCATATATTTT